The clone carrying this T cell receptor beta chain was observed many times. Its target is not known. The sample is drawn from a study of T-cell reconstitution after alpha-beta-depleted transplantation in children. Whole-study results and caveats: Reports say that about two months after transplant, the alpha-beta T cells came out of several hundred graft clones that had expanded. Diversity and T-cell counts at one year after transplant derived mostly from new T cells. Day-60 TCRbeta diversity that was high in some patients was derived from surviving recipient T cells and thymic progenitors.

A TCRbeta library incorporating unique molecular identifiers was prepared. TCRdb reprocessed the PCR reads via MiXCR and lists one record per CDR3 protein. Here the sample spans fewer than 350,000 distinct CDR3 sequences, more than 9% being singletons. From germline, CDR1 is MNHNS and CDR2 SASEGT. The CDR3 totals 12 residues. V was trimmed by 6 bases and J by 4 bases, leaving 7 bases between them. This receptor was identified in a male patient aged 2 to 9 who had a stem cell transplant for chronic granulomatous disease, so the T cells may come from the graft donor. V is TRBV6-1 and J is TRBJ2-1; D remains ambiguous. Sample: peripheral blood, taken 180 days after TCRalphabeta/CD19-depleted stem cell transplant. This CDR3 reads CASRGVYNEQFF. The CDR3 DNA follows: TGTGCCAGCAGGGGCGTATACAATGAGCAGTTCTTC.